The entry below gives a single T cell receptor (beta chain) sequence along with its context. This entry comes from a study of T cell responses to AZD1222 COVID-19 vaccine. Germline CDR1 ENHRY, CDR2 SYGVKD. The CDR3 loop spans 14 amino acids. With 7 bases clipped from V and 8 bases from J, the junction kept 9 bases outside the gene matches. Method: immunoSEQ multiplex PCR; TCRdb's copy keeps in-frame clones and lacks some. The repertoire includes 150,000 to 200,000 clones, around 90% of them detected once, and 1.5% to 2% sits in the top ten. The receptor's source is an adult in good health. The gene calls are TRBV10-3 and TRBJ1-4; TRBD1 matches at 8 bases. The sample here was peripheral blood, taken on day 0 of AZD1222 vaccination. In DNA form, the CDR3 reads TGTGCCATCAAAAAACAGGGGGAGGGCGAAAAACTGTTTTTT. This sequence encodes CAIKKQGEGEKLFF.